This T cell receptor (beta chain) was obtained from a study of PD-1 blockade in classical Hodgkin lymphoma. This clone appeared a single time. The method was immunoSEQ multiplex PCR; TCRdb's version includes in-frame clones alone and lacks a portion of them. The table has 10,000 to 15,000 clones, around 85% seen once. The germline CDR1 and CDR2 sequences are MNHEY and SVGAGI. CDR3 length: 15 amino acids. J lost 6 bases, V lost 6 bases, and 10 bases had no gene match. As to time point: cycle 4 day 1 (C4D1), after 6 weeks of nivolumab. Brentuximab vedotin exposure varied among the patients, all of whom had relapsed after autologous stem cell transplantation. Magnetic negative selection was used to purify CD4+ T cells from PBMCs that had been thawed.

The chain joins TRBV6-5 to TRBJ2-2; 7 bases line up with TRBD2. This receptor was identified in a human donor with classical Hodgkin lymphoma. The sequencing here drew on CD4+ T cells from blood, taken before the fourth cycle of nivolumab. In DNA, the CDR3 is TGTGCCAGCAGCTCTGGACTAGTACTGCCCGGGGAGCTGTTTTTT. The encoded protein is CASSSGLVLPGELFF.